Following are 21 T cell receptor beta chains from one sample sequenced in a study of T cells in localized non-small cell lung cancer. The repertoire was sequenced with immunoSEQ multiplex PCR; TCRdb's copy has only in-frame clones and lacks some. The sample consists of about 72,000 clones, approximately 84% of them appearing once. The specimen was peripheral blood, collected before any cancer treatment. The receptors stem from a female donor older than 55 with stage I lung adenocarcinoma.

The chain has TRBV28 and TRBJ1-6; the match to TRBD1 covers 8 bases. This CDR3 spans 15 amino acids. Per the germline V gene, CDR1 is MDHEN and CDR2 is SYDVKM. Trimming cost V 5 bases and J 6 bases; bases outside gene matches: 6. The CDR3 sequence is CASSRHRGTNSPLHF. CDR3 DNA sequence: TGTGCCAGCAGTCGACACAGGGGGACTAATTCACCCCTCCACTTT.

This clone was recorded once. The chain recombines TRBV25-1 with TRBJ1-2; no definite D call. This CDR3 comprises 12 residues. In germline, CDR1 is MGHDK, CDR2 SYGVNS. V lost 4 bases and J 4 bases, leaving 7 bases between the germline ends. The CDR3 spells CASSAKGYGYTF. The CDR3 nucleotides are TGTGCCAGCAGTGCTAAAGGCTATGGCTACACCTTC.

This sequence joins TRBV7-2 and TRBJ2-2, with a possible D match to TRBD2 (6 bases). Germline CDR1 is SGHTA and CDR2 is FQGNSA. This CDR3 has 14 residues. Between the trimmed V and J ends, which lost 5 bases and 7 bases, there was a span of 14 bases. CDR3 DNA sequence: TGTGCCAGCAGCCCGGGACTGAGCGGCGGGGAGCTGTTTTTT. Encoded protein: CASSPGLSGGELFF.

Details on this clone: An end of the junction does not agree with germline; a read error may underlie this. The chain carries TRBV30 and TRBJ1-1; no firm D call. The CDR3 has 12 amino acids. Germline CDR1 is GTSNPN and CDR2 is SVGIG (reference sequence). CDR3 nucleotide sequence: TGTGCCTGGACCACAAAGAACGCTGAAGCTTTCTTT. Translated: CAWTTKNAEAFF.

The chain is built from TRBV5-6 and TRBJ1-1, with unresolved D. Trimming left V 1 base short and J 5 bases short, with 3 bases between. The germline V gene has CDR1 SGHDT and CDR2 YYEEEE. The CDR3 length is 11 residues. The CDR3 here is CASSLSTEAFF. For the CDR3, the DNA is TGTGCCAGCAGCTTGTCTACTGAAGCTTTCTTT.

This clone appeared once. This chain uses TRBV10-3 with TRBJ2-1; 8 bases agree with TRBD1. Looked up from germline, CDR1 is ENHRY and CDR2 is SYGVKD. Unmatched junction bases numbered 9, after V lost 7 bases and J lost 7 bases. CDR3 length: 14 amino acids. The CDR3 loop reads CAITSSGGWNEQFF. DNA of the CDR3: TGTGCCATCACATCGTCAGGGGGCTGGAATGAGCAGTTCTTC.

The J gene is TRBJ1-1, the V gene TRBV20-1, with D uncertain. Trimming removed 3 bases from V and 6 bases from J, with 5 bases in between. Looked up from germline, CDR1 is DFQATT and CDR2 is SNEGSKA (reference sequence). The CDR3 covers 10 residues. The chain's CDR3 is CSASNAEAFF. The CDR3 DNA reads TGCAGTGCTAGCAATGCTGAAGCTTTCTTT.

The chain couples TRBV7-9 to TRBJ2-7; D not certain. The CDR3 totals 13 residues. Germline values: CDR1 SEHNR, CDR2 FQNEAQ (reference sequence). V dropped 2 bases and J dropped 5 bases, with 10 bases sitting between them. The CDR3 spells CASSLLAKDEQYF. In DNA form, the CDR3 reads TGTGCCAGCAGCTTACTGGCGAAGGACGAGCAGTACTTC.

V usage is TRBV4-1 and J usage is TRBJ1-1, with 11 bases lining up with TRBD1. Germline V gene lookup returns CDR1 MGHRA and CDR2 YSYEKL. V trimming: 1 base; J trimming: 5 bases; junction bases outside the gene matches: 6. The CDR3 has 16 residues. CDR3 in DNA: TGCGCCAGCAGCCAAGTCCTCGGGACAGGGGGGACTGAAGCTTTCTTT. Its translation is CASSQVLGTGGTEAFF.

This clone was seen repeatedly, ten times or more. The genes are TRBV11-2 and TRBJ2-7, with no clear D. Germline CDR1 reads SGHAT; CDR2 reads FQNNGV. Trimming took off 1 base at V and 4 bases at J, with 5 bases between the two ends. This CDR3 region has 12 residues. The CDR3 sequence: CASSLAEYEQYF. CDR3 DNA sequence: TGTGCCAGCAGCTTAGCCGAGTACGAGCAGTACTTC.

This clone has a handful of counts. The chain couples TRBV5-6 to TRBJ1-2; 7 positions agree with TRBD1. The germline gives CDR1 SGHDT, CDR2 YYEEEE. CDR3 length: 15 amino acids. V trimming: 2 bases; J trimming: 3 bases; junction bases outside the gene matches: 7. CDR3 nucleotides: TGTGCCAGCAGCTTTTGGGACAGAAGCTACTATGGCTACACCTTC. Its protein product is CASSFWDRSYYGYTF.

The rearrangement uses TRBV6-1 and TRBJ2-5; D gene uncertain. CDR3 size: 15 residues. Deletions cut 1 base from V and 2 bases from J, with 11 bases between. Germline CDR1 is MNHNS and CDR2 is SASEGT. CDR3 sequence reads: CASSEGVGFQETQYF. CDR3 sequence (DNA): TGTGCCAGCAGTGAAGGGGTTGGATTTCAAGAGACCCAGTACTTC.

V is TRBV6-1 and J is TRBJ2-4; 8 nucleotides line up with TRBD1. V dropped 7 bases and J dropped 3; count of bases not matched to a gene: 2. This CDR3 region has 13 residues. The germline V gene has CDR1 MNHNS and CDR2 SASEGT. Written as DNA, the CDR3 is TGTGCCAGCACAGGGGGCGGCAAAAACATTCAGTACTTC. Translation gives CASTGGGKNIQYF.

The rearrangement uses TRBV6-5 and TRBJ2-7, with 8 bases that match TRBD1. CDR1 and CDR2 (germline): MNHEY, SVGAGI. The J segment lost 2 bases and the V segment lost 6 bases, leaving 9 bases of the junction unmatched. This CDR3 has 15 amino acids. The CDR3 loop is CASRDDRGWPYEQYF. CDR3 sequence (DNA): TGTGCCAGCAGGGACGACAGGGGTTGGCCCTACGAGCAGTACTTC.

The rearrangement links TRBV2 to TRBJ2-5; 11 positions match TRBD1. Trimming cost V 7 bases and J 4 bases; bases outside gene matches: 5. Looked up from germline, CDR1 is SNHLY and CDR2 is FYNNEI. The CDR3 is 14 amino acids. The CDR3 coding sequence is TGTGCCAGCAACGAGGACAGGGGGCGAGAGACCCAGTACTTC. It encodes CASNEDRGRETQYF. The whole variable domain, remainder taken from reference TRBV2 and TRBJ2-5, is EPEVTQTPSHQVTQMGQEVILRCVPISNHLYFYWYRQILGQKVEFLVSFYNNEISEKSEIFDDQFSVERPDGSNFTLKIRSTKLEDSAMYFCASNEDRGRETQYFGPGTRLLVL.

The chain carries TRBV7-2 and TRBJ1-1; D unresolved. Looked up from germline, CDR1 is SGHTA and CDR2 is FQGNSA. The CDR3 totals 12 residues. With 5 bases removed from V and 4 bases from J, the gap between germline ends came to 8 bases. The CDR3 loop reads CASSSSGTEAFF. The CDR3 DNA sequence: TGTGCCAGCAGCAGTTCCGGCACTGAAGCTTTCTTT.

This clone was detected only a few times. DNA of the CDR3: TGTGCCAGCAGCAAAGGGGTTATCTATGGCTACACCTTC. This gives the protein CASSKGVIYGYTF. The rearrangement uses TRBV11-3 and TRBJ1-2, with a weak D call TRBD1 (5 bases). Trimming took 5 bases from V and 4 from J, leaving 11 bases between them. From germline, CDR1 is SGHNT and CDR2 YENEEA. The CDR3 contains 13 residues.

The chain uses TRBV18 and TRBJ1-1; the match to TRBD1 covers 10 bases. The CDR3 has 14 residues. Germline CDR1 and CDR2: KGHSH and LQKENI. V lost 3 bases, J lost 8 bases, and 6 bases stayed unmatched. CDR3 region: CASSPAPTGGEAFF. The DNA of the CDR3 is TGTGCCAGCTCACCCGCGCCGACAGGGGGCGAAGCTTTCTTT.

V and J are TRBV30 and TRBJ2-7, with 10 bases aligning to TRBD1. CDR1 and CDR2 (germline): GTSNPN, SVGIG (reference sequence). The CDR3 covers 16 residues. V was pared by 1 base and J by 4 bases, with 10 bases of the junction left unmatched. CDR3 bases: TGTGCCTGGAGTGCAAGAGGGACAGGGGTTTGGTACGAGCAGTACTTC. Its translation: CAWSARGTGVWYEQYF.

This clone was counted a single time. The chain has TRBV21-1 and TRBJ2-1; TRBD2 is the table's D call and was not checked against the DNA. TRBV21-1 is noted as a pseudogene. The CDR3 contains 13 residues. The CDR3 sequence is CASRIAGGNEQFF. The CDR3 DNA reads TGTGCCAGCAGAATAGCGGGTGGGAATGAGCAGTTCTTC.

V gene TRBV7-8 combines with J gene TRBJ1-4; TRBD1 matches at 10 bases. Germline CDR1 SGHVS, CDR2 FQNEAQ. The length of the CDR3 is 15 residues. V dropped 5 bases and J dropped 7; count of bases not matched to a gene: 7. The CDR3 DNA reads as TGTGCCAGCAGCCCTCGACAGGGGGCTATTGAAAAACTGTTTTTT. Its protein is CASSPRQGAIEKLFF. Full variable domain (outside the CDR3, taken from reference TRBV7-8 and TRBJ1-4): GAGVSQSPRYKVAKRGQDVALRCDPISGHVSLFWYQQALGQGPEFLTYFQNEAQLDKSGLPSDRFFAERPEGSVSTLKIQRTQQEDSAVYLCASSPRQGAIEKLFFGSGTQLSVL.